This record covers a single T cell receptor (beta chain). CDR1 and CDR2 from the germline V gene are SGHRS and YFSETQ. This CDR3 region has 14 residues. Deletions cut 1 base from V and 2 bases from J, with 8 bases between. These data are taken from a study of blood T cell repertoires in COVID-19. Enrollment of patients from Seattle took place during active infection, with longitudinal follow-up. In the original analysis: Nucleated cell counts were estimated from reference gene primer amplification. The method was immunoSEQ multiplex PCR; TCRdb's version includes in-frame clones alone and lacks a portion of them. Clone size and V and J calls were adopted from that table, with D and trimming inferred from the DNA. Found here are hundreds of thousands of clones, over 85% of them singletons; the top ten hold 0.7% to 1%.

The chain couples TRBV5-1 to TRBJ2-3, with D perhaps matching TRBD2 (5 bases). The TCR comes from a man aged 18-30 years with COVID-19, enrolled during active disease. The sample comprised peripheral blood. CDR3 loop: CASSLSGPTDTQYF. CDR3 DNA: TGCGCCAGCAGCTTGAGCGGACCCACAGATACGCAGTATTTT. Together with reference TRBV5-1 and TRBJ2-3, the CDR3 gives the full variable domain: KAGVTQTPRYLIKTRGQQVTLSCSPISGHRSVSWYQQTPGQGLQFLFEYFSETQRNKGNFPGRFSGRQFSNSRSEMNVSTLELGDSALYLCASSLSGPTDTQYFGPGTRLTVL.